These 8 T cell receptor beta chains share one sample of origin, sequenced in a study of T cell responses to AZD1222 COVID-19 vaccine (dated by TCRdb to the early 2020s). Library preparation was by the immunoSEQ multiplex PCR assay. In its TCRdb copy, this immuneACCESS table keeps in-frame sequences only and misses some clones. Where compared with another copy, unresolved V genes explain less than half of these, and the others have no known cause. The sample table contains 70,000 to 75,000 clones; only one count was recorded for about three quarters of them. Jointly, the top ten make up around 50% of the sample. The time point label of this sample denotes: about 28 days (+/-7) after the second vaccine dose. The starting material was peripheral blood, obtained 28 days after the second AZD1222 dose. These receptors all come from an adult who received the AZD1222 COVID-19 vaccine.

This clone is a singleton in its sample. J is TRBJ1-2 and V is TRBV5-8; 7 nucleotides match TRBD1. Germline V gene sequence: CDR1 SGHTS, CDR2 YDEGEE. The CDR3 contains 15 residues. Trimming took 4 bases from V and 5 from J; bases not matched to a gene: 11. CDR3 region: CASSKDRAGFYGYTF. The CDR3 DNA reads TGTGCCAGCAGCAAAGACAGGGCAGGATTTTATGGCTACACCTTC. Supplemented by reference TRBV5-8 and TRBJ1-2, the full variable domain reads EAGVTQSPTHLIKTRGQQATLRCSPISGHTSVYWYQQALGLGLQFLLWYDEGEERNRGNFPPRFSGRQFPNYSSELNVNALELEDSALYLCASSKDRAGFYGYTFGSGTRLTVV.

This clone was recorded a few times. The rearrangement links TRBV18 to TRBJ2-6; no clear D gene. This CDR3 contains 15 residues. The germline CDR1 and CDR2 sequences are KGHSH and LQKENI. Trimming cost V 4 bases and J 2 bases, with 9 bases left between them. The CDR3 nucleotides are TGTGCCAGCTCACGCGATTCCCCTGGGGCCAACGTCCTGACTTTC. It specifies CASSRDSPGANVLTF.

The J gene is TRBJ2-7, the V gene TRBV18; D is unclear. Trimming took 2 bases from V and 3 from J, leaving 5 bases between them. Germline CDR1 is KGHSH and CDR2 is LQKENI. This CDR3 spans 12 amino acids. CDR3 nucleotide sequence: TGTGCCAGCTCACCAGGGGACTACGAGCAGTACTTC. Protein: CASSPGDYEQYF.

The sample holds many counts of this clone. This chain joins TRBV2 and TRBJ2-1, with D tentatively TRBD1 (6 bases). V was pared by 4 bases and J by 4 bases, with 14 bases between. CDR3 length: 15 residues. CDR1 is SNHLY, CDR2 FYNNEI, per germline. The CDR3 spells CASSATSDRYNEQFF. The CDR3 coding sequence is TGTGCCAGCAGTGCCACCTCGGACAGATACAATGAGCAGTTCTTC.

The rearrangement links TRBV10-3 to TRBJ2-5; 10 nucleotides match TRBD2. Per the germline V gene, CDR1 is ENHRY and CDR2 is SYGVKD. This CDR3 is 19 amino acids long. The ends lost 5 bases at V and 2 bases at J; junction bases unmatched: 17. CDR3 DNA sequence: TGTGCCATCAGTCCAACCTCCTCTAGCGGGGGCTTATATCAAGAGACCCAGTACTTC. It translates to CAISPTSSSGGLYQETQYF.

Concerning this clone itself: Mismatch with germline at one junction end may stem from a read error. This chain joins TRBV7-7 and TRBJ2-3, with 7 bases fitting TRBD1. The CDR3 runs to 15 residues. In germline, CDR1 is SSHAT, CDR2 FNYEAQ (reference sequence). CDR3 nucleotide sequence: TGTGCTAGCAGCCGAGGACAGGCGCGAACAGATACGCAGTATTTT. It encodes CASSRGQARTDTQYF.

CDR3: CASSFTYTDTQYF. The DNA for the CDR3 is TGTGCCAGCAGTTTTACGTACACAGATACGCAGTATTTT. The chain employs TRBV27 and TRBJ2-3; D is undetermined. Trimming stripped 3 bases from V and 2 bases from J, with 6 bases between. CDR3 length: 13 residues. The germline gives CDR1 MNHEY, CDR2 SMNVEV (reference sequence).

The chain recombines TRBV2 with TRBJ2-2; 10 nucleotides align to TRBD1. With 6 bases clipped from V and 4 bases from J, the junction kept 5 bases outside the gene matches. Germline V gives CDR1 SNHLY, CDR2 FYNNEI. This CDR3 region has 15 residues. CDR3 sequence (DNA): TGTGCCAGCAGAGAGGACAGGGGGAGCACCGGGGAGCTGTTTTTT. This codes for CASREDRGSTGELFF.